The rows below give T cell receptor beta chains drawn from one sample of a study of T cell clusters in autoimmune cytopenias. Reprocessing the multiplex PCR reads, TCRdb reports a single entry for every CDR3 protein and omits DNA. Its listing shows around 9,700 distinct CDR3 sequences. The data also belong to a second study, concerning T cell repertoires in aging, cancer and after chemotherapy.

Sequencing was carried out using peripheral blood. These receptors all stem from a human donor in good health. Both conserved end residues are part of each CDR3. Rows give clone size only sometimes, using once, few, many, or a class for an expanded clone.

CDR3: CASSLGPVSPLHF
size: .
J: TRBJ1-6
V: TRBV11-2
length: 13

CDR3: CASRGIDWTSTDTQYF
size: .
J: TRBJ2-3
V: TRBV6-1
length: 16

CDR3: CSARGQGHNEQFF
size: .
J: TRBJ2-1
V: TRBV20-1
length: 13

CDR3: CASSPRGRVSGSSPLHF
size: medium-sized
J: TRBJ1-6
V: TRBV18
length: 17

CDR3: CASRAAKNTGELFF
size: medium-sized
J: TRBJ2-2
V: TRBV7-9
length: 14

CDR3: CAPPGRAQGWQPQHF
size: .
J: TRBJ1-5
V: TRBV6-4
length: 15

CDR3: CASTKQQLRTDTQYF
size: .
J: TRBJ2-3
V: TRBV5-1
length: 15

CDR3: CASSINLGAHTDTQYF
size: medium-sized
J: TRBJ2-3
V: TRBV27
length: 16

CDR3: CASSHGTGYGYSNQPQHF
size: .
J: TRBJ1-5
V: TRBV4-1
length: 18

CDR3: CASWGRGENYGYTF
size: medium-sized
J: TRBJ1-2
V: TRBV19
length: 14

CDR3: CASGGALGAQYF
size: .
J: TRBJ2-3
V: TRBV19
length: 12

CDR3: CASSSSHQPQHF
size: .
J: TRBJ1-5
V: TRBV12-3/TRBV12-4
length: 12

CDR3: CASSLGLAGQNSGPNTQYF
size: .
J: TRBJ2-3
V: TRBV7-9
length: 19

CDR3: CASSRWTSGVSYNEQFF
size: medium-sized
J: TRBJ2-1
V: TRBV6-5
length: 17

CDR3: CASSLAGAGLGGETQYF
size: .
J: TRBJ2-5
V: TRBV12-3/TRBV12-4
length: 17

CDR3: CASSLNILGQPQHF
size: .
J: TRBJ1-5
V: TRBV27
length: 14

CDR3: CASSRPPAGNNSPLHF
size: .
J: TRBJ1-6
V: TRBV6-1
length: 16

CDR3: CASTYWSSGVYEQYF
size: medium-sized
J: TRBJ2-7
V: TRBV6-5
length: 15

CDR3: CALVDRTVNEKLFF
size: .
J: TRBJ1-4
V: TRBV21-1
length: 14

CDR3: CASHLAGGPGELFF
size: medium-sized
J: TRBJ2-2
V: TRBV13
length: 14

CDR3: CASSLGESNTEAFF
size: .
J: TRBJ1-1
V: TRBV7-9
length: 14

CDR3: CASSEATSGADTQYF
size: medium-sized
J: TRBJ2-3
V: TRBV6-1
length: 15

CDR3: CASRQEIQGTYEQYF
size: medium-sized
J: TRBJ2-7
V: TRBV12-3/TRBV12-4
length: 15

CDR3: CAAAGGYNEQFF
size: medium-sized
J: TRBJ2-1
V: TRBV19
length: 12

CDR3: CASSFGAGGTDTQYF
size: .
J: TRBJ2-3
V: TRBV7-9
length: 15

CDR3: CASSWEGGSTFVRLTGHNEQFF
size: .
J: TRBJ2-1
V: TRBV6-2/TRBV6-3
length: 22

CDR3: CASSPGQGLSSYTF
size: .
J: TRBJ1-2
V: TRBV11-2
length: 14

CDR3: CASSGALGRGSPLHF
size: .
J: TRBJ1-6
V: TRBV5-1
length: 15

CDR3: CASTWTRPNEQFF
size: medium-sized
J: TRBJ2-1
V: TRBV12-3/TRBV12-4
length: 13

CDR3: CASRRDRGYGYTF
size: medium-sized
J: TRBJ1-2
V: TRBV27
length: 13

CDR3: CSVGTGGYGYTF
size: .
J: TRBJ1-2
V: TRBV29-1
length: 12

CDR3: CASGAPGQAEAFF
size: .
J: TRBJ1-1
V: TRBV5-4
length: 13

CDR3: CATSARTAGNNQPQHF
size: .
J: TRBJ1-5
V: TRBV15
length: 16

CDR3: CASRKGTSGGKETQYF
size: .
J: TRBJ2-5
V: TRBV5-1
length: 16

CDR3: CASEDRGIGEKLFF
size: medium-sized
J: TRBJ1-4
V: TRBV19
length: 14

CDR3: CASTTGQGTDGYTF
size: .
J: TRBJ1-2
V: TRBV28
length: 14

CDR3: CASSLRPTETQYF
size: .
J: TRBJ2-5
V: TRBV13
length: 13

CDR3: CSAKGLAGVFSTDTQYF
size: .
J: TRBJ2-3
V: TRBV20-1
length: 17

CDR3: CSAGINGGFSPLHF
size: .
J: TRBJ1-6
V: TRBV20-1
length: 14

CDR3: CASSPGEIKYEQYF
size: .
J: TRBJ2-7
V: TRBV18
length: 14

CDR3: CASSLLGADTGELFF
size: .
J: TRBJ2-2
V: TRBV12-3/TRBV12-4
length: 15

CDR3: CASSYGQSKTVSNEQFF
size: medium-sized
J: TRBJ2-1
V: TRBV6-5
length: 17

CDR3: CASTGQVHDSREKLFF
size: .
J: TRBJ1-4
V: TRBV28
length: 16

CDR3: CASSQPGQRNTIYF
size: .
J: TRBJ1-3
V: TRBV4-1
length: 14

CDR3: CASSLWTEPYEQYF
size: .
J: TRBJ2-7
V: TRBV5-1
length: 14

CDR3: CASSPRTGGIANYGYTF
size: .
J: TRBJ1-2
V: TRBV4-1
length: 17